This is a list of T cell receptor beta chains from one sample in a study of T cells expressing NK-cell markers. For each CDR3 protein, TCRdb gives one entry from its re-call of the 5' RACE reads, without DNA. Seen in this sample are 500,000 to 700,000 distinct CDR3 sequences; the ten most common clones hold about 3.6%. The sequencing input was blood T cells: a sorted CD56 or NKG2C T cell subset, CD4+ or CD8+ T cells, or bulk PBMC T cells (not recorded which). These receptor sequences come from a man aged 18-30 years in good health. The CDR3 runs from the conserved cysteine through the conserved F or W.

TRBJ2-3 | TRBV5-1 | CASSFVTATDTQYF
TRBJ2-1 | TRBV29-1 | CSVVMRQGGPEQFF
TRBJ2-7 | TRBV18 | CASSSAGWYEQYF
TRBJ2-1 | TRBV20-1 | CSARLWTSGDYNEQFF
TRBJ2-3 | TRBV11-2 | CASSFLPGATDTQYF
TRBJ2-6 | TRBV6-1 | CASSTGIYSGANVLTF
TRBJ2-1 | TRBV6-5 | CASSYIRLAGLYNEQFF
TRBJ1-2 | TRBV6-2/TRBV6-3 | CASTPTAGYNYGYTF
TRBJ2-1 | TRBV3-1 | CASSQVLSGEQFF
TRBJ2-3 | TRBV29-1 | CSVVVPQAPDTQYF
TRBJ1-2 | TRBV15 | CATSREDRAYGYTF
TRBJ2-1 | TRBV5-5 | CASSWRTSSDEQFF
TRBJ2-3 | TRBV10-3 | CAIAQGPESTDTQYF
TRBJ2-3 | TRBV5-1 | CASRSRLGSPDTQYF
TRBJ1-5 | TRBV5-1 | CASSLGAGLDQPQHF
TRBJ1-2 | TRBV6-1 | CASSDYQVDYGYTF
TRBJ1-1 | TRBV6-1 | CASNLRVDTEAFF
TRBJ2-3 | TRBV6-5 | CASSYSRDRPDFAQYF
TRBJ2-1 | TRBV20-1 | CSARDLRGINNEQFF
TRBJ2-5 | TRBV7-2 | CASSPKGLVSEPQYF
TRBJ2-3 | TRBV4-2 | CASSQEGRPGDTQYF
TRBJ1-1 | TRBV29-1 | CSVVVRGGFTEAFF
TRBJ2-5 | TRBV5-1 | CASSRGQGEEETQYF
TRBJ1-2 | TRBV5-1 | CASSYDRVGYGYTF
TRBJ2-1 | TRBV27 | CASGLTGGSYNEQFF
TRBJ2-3 | TRBV28 | CASRQRQGPTDTQYF
TRBJ2-3 | TRBV11-2 | CASSLKGGLAYLPDTQYF
TRBJ2-1 | TRBV29-1 | CSYTTGTGLYNEQFF
TRBJ2-2 | TRBV2 | CASSELAGDTGELFF
TRBJ2-1 | TRBV20-1 | CSARTGTANNNEQFF
TRBJ2-3 | TRBV16 | CASSQGTGFDTQYF
TRBJ2-7 | TRBV7-9 | CASSHRQESYEQYF
TRBJ2-5 | TRBV12-3/TRBV12-4 | CASSLAYRETQYF
TRBJ2-5 | TRBV9 | CASSPGTTVETQYF
TRBJ2-1 | TRBV12-3/TRBV12-4 | CASTEREGVGGEQFF
TRBJ2-2 | TRBV10-3 | CAISESGREDTGELFF
TRBJ2-1 | TRBV6-2/TRBV6-3 | CASSYHRGPVHNEQFF
TRBJ2-7 | TRBV6-5 | CASSYSYREGNYEQYF
TRBJ2-3 | TRBV5-1 | CASRNGQDTDTQYF
TRBJ2-1 | TRBV29-1 | CSVLRDYTYNEQFF
TRBJ2-1 | TRBV14 | CASSQDVAGLAGNEQFF